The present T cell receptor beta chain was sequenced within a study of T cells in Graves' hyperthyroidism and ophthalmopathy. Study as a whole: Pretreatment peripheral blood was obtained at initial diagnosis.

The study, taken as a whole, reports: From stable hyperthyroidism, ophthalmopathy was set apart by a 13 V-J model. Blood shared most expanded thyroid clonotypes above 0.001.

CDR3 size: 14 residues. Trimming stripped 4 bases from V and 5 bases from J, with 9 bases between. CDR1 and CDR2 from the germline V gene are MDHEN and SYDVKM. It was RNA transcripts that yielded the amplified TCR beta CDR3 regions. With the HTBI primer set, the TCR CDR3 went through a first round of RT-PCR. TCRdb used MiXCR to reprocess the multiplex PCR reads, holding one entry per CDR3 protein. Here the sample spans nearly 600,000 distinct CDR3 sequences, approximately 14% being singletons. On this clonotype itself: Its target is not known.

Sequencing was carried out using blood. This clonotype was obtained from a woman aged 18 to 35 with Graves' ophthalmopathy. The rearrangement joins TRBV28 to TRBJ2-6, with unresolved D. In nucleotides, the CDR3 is TGTGCCAGCAGTTCCCACCCTAGGGCCAACGTCCTGACTTTC. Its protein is CASSSHPRANVLTF.